This TCR beta chain was observed in a study of cytomegalovirus exposure and HLA in healthy donors (dated by TCRdb to about 2017). Turning to the overall study: According to a later analysis, the 120 or so validation repertoires were produced on the same platform as the 666 repertoires of the first cohort. To predict cytomegalovirus infection status, the study combined high-throughput TCR immunosequencing, statistical association of individual TCRs with disease status, and machine learning. Along with the roughly 700-subject first cohort, a separate validation cohort of about 110 different subjects was used. The aim of the study was to test whether cataloging public T cell receptors could identify signatures of past pathogen exposure.

Study-wide findings and limitations: A total of 164 TCR beta chains were listed by the study as associated with cytomegalovirus. According to the authors, the approach could potentially be generalized to other disease states and immunological phenotypes. A later analysis had no HLA typing for the validation cohort, so co-occurrence there was scored across all 130 or so repertoires. Cytomegalovirus status was reported to be diagnosed by the classifier with high specificity and sensitivity in both the original and validation cohorts. In vitro tests confirmed that a few of the cytomegalovirus-associated TCR beta chains recognize cytomegalovirus antigens. Most TCR sequences were observed very rarely across donors, whereas some public TCRs were present in many individuals. Of the cluster scores, roughly 95% were above 0 in a later analysis, which found that TCRs clustered in the first cohort also tended to co-occur in the 120 validation repertoires.

After removal of 4 bases from V and 0 bases from J, the junction retains 9 bases not matched to a gene. CDR1 SQVTM and CDR2 ANQGSEA were looked up in the germline V gene. The CDR3 has 16 amino acids, counting the end cysteine and phenylalanine. The sequence is cut down to CDR3 DNA, 48 bases in frame from base 1. Notes on this clone: Its antigen is unknown. No base quality values were provided; no much bigger clone lies one nucleotide off.

The donors were included in the validation cohort of some 120 subjects, a group kept apart from the approximately 700-subject first cohort. The method was the immunoSEQ multiplex PCR assay. In the source study's methods: To diagnose cytomegalovirus status from the catalog of TCR beta chain sequences, a statistical classification framework was built. This is the immuneACCESS table as TCRdb keeps it, with only in-frame sequences that have V and J called. A part of the clones is gone; compared with another copy, unresolved V genes explain less than half, and the rest is unexplained. D and trimming come from the DNA, and the V and J calls and clone size come from that table. The sample has roughly 150,000 clones on record, 85% to 90% of them singletons. The ten largest clones take up around 3.2% of the sample.

Sequencing was performed on PBMCs. The sequence joins TRBV29-1 to TRBJ2-7; TRBD2 lines up with 10 middle nucleotides. The clonotype originates from a woman younger than 30 in good health and CMV-seropositive. The CDR3 has the sequence CSVGSGRGGSSYEQYF. The nucleotide sequence is given as TGCAGCGTTGGCAGCGGGAGGGGGGGCAGCTCCTACGAGCAGTACTTC.